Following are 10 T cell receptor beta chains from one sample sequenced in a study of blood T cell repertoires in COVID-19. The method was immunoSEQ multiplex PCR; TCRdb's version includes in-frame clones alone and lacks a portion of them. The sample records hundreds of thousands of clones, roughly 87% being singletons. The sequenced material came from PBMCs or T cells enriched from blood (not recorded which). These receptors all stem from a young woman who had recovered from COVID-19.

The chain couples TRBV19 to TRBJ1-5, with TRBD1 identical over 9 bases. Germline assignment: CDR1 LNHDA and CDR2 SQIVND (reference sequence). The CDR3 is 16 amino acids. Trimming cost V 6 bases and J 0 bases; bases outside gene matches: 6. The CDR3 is CASSSLDRGSNQPQHF. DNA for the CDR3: TGTGCCAGTAGCTCCTTGGACAGGGGTAGCAATCAGCCCCAGCATTTT.

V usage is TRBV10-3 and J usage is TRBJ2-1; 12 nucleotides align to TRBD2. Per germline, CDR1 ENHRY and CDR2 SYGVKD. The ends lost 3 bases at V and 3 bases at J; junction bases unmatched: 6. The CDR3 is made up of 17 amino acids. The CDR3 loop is CAISDPSGGGFYNEQFF. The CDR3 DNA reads TGTGCCATCAGTGATCCTAGCGGGGGGGGATTCTACAATGAGCAGTTCTTC.

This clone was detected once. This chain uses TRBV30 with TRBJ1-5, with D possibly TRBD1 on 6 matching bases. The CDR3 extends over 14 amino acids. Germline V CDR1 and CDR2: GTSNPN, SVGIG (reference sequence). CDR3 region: CAGGAGASPGPQHF. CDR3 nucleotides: TGTGCTGGGGGGGCAGGGGCCTCTCCCGGGCCCCAGCATTTT.

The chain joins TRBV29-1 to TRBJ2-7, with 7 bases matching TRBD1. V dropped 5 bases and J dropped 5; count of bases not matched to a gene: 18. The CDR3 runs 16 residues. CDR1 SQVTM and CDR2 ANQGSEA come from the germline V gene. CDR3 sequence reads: CSVLGTVFEVGHEQYF. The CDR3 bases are TGCAGCGTTCTCGGGACAGTCTTCGAGGTGGGCCACGAGCAGTACTTC.

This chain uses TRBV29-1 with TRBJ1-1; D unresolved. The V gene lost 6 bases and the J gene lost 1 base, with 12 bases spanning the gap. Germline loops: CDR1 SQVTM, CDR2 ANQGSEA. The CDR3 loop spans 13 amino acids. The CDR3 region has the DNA TGCAGCGTAATAGGCTCAGGGAACACTGAAGCTTTCTTT. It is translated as CSVIGSGNTEAFF.

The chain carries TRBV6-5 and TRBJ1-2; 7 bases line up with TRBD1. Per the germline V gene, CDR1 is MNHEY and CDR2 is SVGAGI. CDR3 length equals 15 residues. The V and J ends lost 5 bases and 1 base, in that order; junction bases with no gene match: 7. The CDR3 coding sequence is TGTGCCAGCAGTCAGAGGGACAGCCATAACTATGGCTACACCTTC. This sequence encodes CASSQRDSHNYGYTF.

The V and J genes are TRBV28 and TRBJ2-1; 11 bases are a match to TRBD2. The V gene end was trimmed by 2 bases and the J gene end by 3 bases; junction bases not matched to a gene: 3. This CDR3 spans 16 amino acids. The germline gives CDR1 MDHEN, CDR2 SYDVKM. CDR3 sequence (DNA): TGTGCCAGCAGTTTACCCGGGACTAGCGGCTACAATGAGCAGTTCTTC. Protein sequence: CASSLPGTSGYNEQFF.

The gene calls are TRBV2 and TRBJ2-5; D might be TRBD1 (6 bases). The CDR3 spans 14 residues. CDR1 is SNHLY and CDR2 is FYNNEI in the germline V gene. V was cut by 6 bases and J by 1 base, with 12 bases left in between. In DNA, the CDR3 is TGTGCCAGCAGAACCGGACAGACCCAAGAGACCCAGTACTTC. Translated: CASRTGQTQETQYF.

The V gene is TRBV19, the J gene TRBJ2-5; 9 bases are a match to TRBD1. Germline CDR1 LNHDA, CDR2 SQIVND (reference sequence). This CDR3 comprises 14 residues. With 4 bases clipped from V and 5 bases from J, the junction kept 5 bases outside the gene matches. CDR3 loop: CASSTGQGTETQYF. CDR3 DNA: TGTGCCAGTAGTACCGGACAGGGGACGGAGACCCAGTACTTC.

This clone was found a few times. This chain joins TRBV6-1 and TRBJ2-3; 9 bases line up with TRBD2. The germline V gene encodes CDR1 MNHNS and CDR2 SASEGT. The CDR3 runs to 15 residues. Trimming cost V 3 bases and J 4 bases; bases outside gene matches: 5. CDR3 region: CASSEGASGADTQYF. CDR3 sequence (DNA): TGTGCCAGCAGTGAGGGGGCTAGCGGGGCAGATACGCAGTATTTT.